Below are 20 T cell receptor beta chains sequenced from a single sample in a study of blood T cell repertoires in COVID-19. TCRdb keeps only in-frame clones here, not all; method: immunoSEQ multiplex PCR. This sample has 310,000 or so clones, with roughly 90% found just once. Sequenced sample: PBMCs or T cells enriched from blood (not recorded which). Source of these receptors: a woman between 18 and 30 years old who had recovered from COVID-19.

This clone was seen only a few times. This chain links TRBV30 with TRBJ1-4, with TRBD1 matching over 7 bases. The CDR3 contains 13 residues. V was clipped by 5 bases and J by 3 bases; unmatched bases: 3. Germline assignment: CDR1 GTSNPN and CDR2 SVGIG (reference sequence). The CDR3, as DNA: TGTGCCTGGGAGGGACAGTCTAATGAAAAACTGTTTTTT. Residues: CAWEGQSNEKLFF.

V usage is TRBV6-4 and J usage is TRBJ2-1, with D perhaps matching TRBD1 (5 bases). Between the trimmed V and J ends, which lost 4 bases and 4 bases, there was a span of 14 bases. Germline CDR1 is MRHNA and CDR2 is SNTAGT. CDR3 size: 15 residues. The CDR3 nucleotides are TGTGCCAGCAGTGCAGGGCGTAACGAATACAATGAGCAGTTCTTC. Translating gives CASSAGRNEYNEQFF.

The chain's CDR3 is CAWTGQYEQYF. The DNA of the CDR3 is TGTGCCTGGACAGGTCAATACGAGCAGTACTTC. This rearrangement joins TRBV30 to TRBJ2-7; D gene unclear. The germline gives CDR1 GTSNPN, CDR2 SVGIG (reference sequence). V was cut by 4 bases and J by 4 bases, with 8 bases left in between. This CDR3 region has 11 residues.

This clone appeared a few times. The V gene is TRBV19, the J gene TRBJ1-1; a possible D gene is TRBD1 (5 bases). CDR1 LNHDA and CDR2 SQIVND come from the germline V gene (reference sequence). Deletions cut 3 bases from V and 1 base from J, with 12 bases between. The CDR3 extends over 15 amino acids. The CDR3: CASSMGRGGNTEAFF. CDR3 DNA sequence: TGTGCCAGTAGTATGGGACGGGGGGGGAACACTGAAGCTTTCTTT.

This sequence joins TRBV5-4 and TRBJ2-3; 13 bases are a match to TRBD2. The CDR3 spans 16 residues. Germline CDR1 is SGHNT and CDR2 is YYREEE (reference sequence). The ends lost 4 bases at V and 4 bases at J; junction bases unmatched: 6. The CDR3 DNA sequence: TGTGCCAGCAGCAAGACTAGCGGGGGGAGAGCAGATACGCAGTATTTT. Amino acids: CASSKTSGGRADTQYF.

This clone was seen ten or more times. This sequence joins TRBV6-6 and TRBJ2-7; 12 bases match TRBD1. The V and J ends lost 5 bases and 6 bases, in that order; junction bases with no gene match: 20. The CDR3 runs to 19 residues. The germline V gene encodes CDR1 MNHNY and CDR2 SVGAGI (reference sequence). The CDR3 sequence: CASSPLDPGQGATTGEQYF. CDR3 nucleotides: TGTGCCAGCAGTCCTCTGGACCCGGGACAGGGGGCTACTACGGGCGAGCAGTACTTC.

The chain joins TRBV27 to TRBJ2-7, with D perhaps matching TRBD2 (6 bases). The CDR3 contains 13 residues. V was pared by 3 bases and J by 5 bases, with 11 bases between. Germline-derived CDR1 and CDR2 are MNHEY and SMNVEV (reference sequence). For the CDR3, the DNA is TGTGCCAGCAGTTTCTTCGGGAGCGACGAGCAGTACTTC. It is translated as CASSFFGSDEQYF.

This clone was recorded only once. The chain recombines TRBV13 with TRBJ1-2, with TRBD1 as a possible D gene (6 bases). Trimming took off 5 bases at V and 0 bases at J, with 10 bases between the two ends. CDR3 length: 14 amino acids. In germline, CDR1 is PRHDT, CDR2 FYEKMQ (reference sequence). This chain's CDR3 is CASSPRTANYGYTF. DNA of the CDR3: TGTGCCAGCAGCCCAAGGACAGCTAACTATGGCTACACCTTC.

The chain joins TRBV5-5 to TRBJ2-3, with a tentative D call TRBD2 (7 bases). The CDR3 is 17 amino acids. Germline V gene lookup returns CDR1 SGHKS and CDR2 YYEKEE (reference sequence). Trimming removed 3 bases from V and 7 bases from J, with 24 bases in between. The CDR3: CASSSVVGGLNMNTQYF. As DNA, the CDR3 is TGTGCCAGCAGCTCAGTGGTCGGGGGGCTAAACATGAATACGCAGTATTTT.

The CDR3 DNA reads TGTGCCATCTCGGGAGGGTCTTCCTACAATGAGCAGTTCTTC. Translation: CAISGGSSYNEQFF. This chain joins TRBV10-3 and TRBJ2-1, with 8 bases lining up with TRBD2. This CDR3 comprises 14 residues. Germline V gene sequence: CDR1 ENHRY, CDR2 SYGVKD. J gave up 1 base and V 8 bases, and 4 bases lay outside the gene matches.

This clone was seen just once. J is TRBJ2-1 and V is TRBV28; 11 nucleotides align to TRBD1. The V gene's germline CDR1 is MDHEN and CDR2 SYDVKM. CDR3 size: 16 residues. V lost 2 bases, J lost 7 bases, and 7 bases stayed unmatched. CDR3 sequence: CASSLPEGQGGNEQFF. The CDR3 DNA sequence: TGTGCCAGCAGTTTACCCGAGGGACAGGGGGGAAATGAGCAGTTCTTC.

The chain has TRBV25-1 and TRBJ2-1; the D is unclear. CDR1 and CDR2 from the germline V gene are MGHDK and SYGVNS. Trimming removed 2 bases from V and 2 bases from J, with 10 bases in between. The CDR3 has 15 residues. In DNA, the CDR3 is TGTGCCAGCAGTGAAAGCGACCGAACCTACAATGAGCAGTTCTTC. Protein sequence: CASSESDRTYNEQFF.

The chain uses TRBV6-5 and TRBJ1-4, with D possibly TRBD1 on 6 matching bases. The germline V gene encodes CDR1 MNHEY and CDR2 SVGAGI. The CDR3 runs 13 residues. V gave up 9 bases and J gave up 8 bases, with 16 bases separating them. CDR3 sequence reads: CASLTGAGEKLFF. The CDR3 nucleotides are TGTGCCAGTCTGACAGGAGCCGGCGAAAAACTGTTTTTT.

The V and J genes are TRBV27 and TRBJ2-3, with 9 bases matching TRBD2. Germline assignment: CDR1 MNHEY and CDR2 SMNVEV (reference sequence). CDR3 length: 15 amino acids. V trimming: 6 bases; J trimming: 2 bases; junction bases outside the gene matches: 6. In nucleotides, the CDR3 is TGTGCCAGCAGCTTCGGCGGGGGGGACACAGATACGCAGTATTTT. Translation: CASSFGGGDTDTQYF.

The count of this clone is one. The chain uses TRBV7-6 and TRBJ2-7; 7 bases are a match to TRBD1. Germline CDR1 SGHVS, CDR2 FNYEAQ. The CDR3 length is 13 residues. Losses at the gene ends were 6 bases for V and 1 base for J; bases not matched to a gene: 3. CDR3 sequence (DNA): TGTGCCAGCAGAGGGACAGAGTCCTACGAGCAGTACTTC. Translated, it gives CASRGTESYEQYF.

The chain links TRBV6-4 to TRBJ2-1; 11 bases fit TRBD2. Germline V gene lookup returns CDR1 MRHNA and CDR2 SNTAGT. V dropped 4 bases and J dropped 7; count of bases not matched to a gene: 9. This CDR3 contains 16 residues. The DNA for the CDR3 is TGTGCCAGCAGTGGAGCCTGGACTAGCGGGTCAAATGAGCAGTTCTTC. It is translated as CASSGAWTSGSNEQFF.

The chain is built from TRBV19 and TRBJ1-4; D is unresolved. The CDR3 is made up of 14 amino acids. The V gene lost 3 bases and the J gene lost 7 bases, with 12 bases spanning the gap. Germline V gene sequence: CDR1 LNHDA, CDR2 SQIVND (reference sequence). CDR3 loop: CASSIRVGSEKLFF. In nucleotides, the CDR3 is TGTGCCAGTAGTATTCGGGTAGGGAGTGAAAAACTGTTTTTT.

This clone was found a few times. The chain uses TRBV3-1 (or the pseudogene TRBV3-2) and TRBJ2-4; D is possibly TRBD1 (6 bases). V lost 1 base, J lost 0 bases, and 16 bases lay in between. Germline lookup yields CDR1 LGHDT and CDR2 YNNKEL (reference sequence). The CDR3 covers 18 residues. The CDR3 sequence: CASSQAGTKDPAKNIQYF. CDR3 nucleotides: TGTGCCAGCAGCCAAGCCGGGACAAAGGATCCAGCCAAAAACATTCAGTACTTC.

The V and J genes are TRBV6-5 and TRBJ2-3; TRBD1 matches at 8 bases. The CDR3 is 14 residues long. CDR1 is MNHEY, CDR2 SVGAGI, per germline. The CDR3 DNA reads TGTACCACAGCGGACAGGGCGCTCACAGATACGCAGTATTTT. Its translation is CTTADRALTDTQYF.

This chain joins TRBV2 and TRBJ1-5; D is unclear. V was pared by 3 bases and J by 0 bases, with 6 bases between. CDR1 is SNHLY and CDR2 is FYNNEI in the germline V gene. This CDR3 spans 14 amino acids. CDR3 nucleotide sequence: TGTGCCAGCAGTGACACTTATAGCAATCAGCCCCAGCATTTT. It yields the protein CASSDTYSNQPQHF.